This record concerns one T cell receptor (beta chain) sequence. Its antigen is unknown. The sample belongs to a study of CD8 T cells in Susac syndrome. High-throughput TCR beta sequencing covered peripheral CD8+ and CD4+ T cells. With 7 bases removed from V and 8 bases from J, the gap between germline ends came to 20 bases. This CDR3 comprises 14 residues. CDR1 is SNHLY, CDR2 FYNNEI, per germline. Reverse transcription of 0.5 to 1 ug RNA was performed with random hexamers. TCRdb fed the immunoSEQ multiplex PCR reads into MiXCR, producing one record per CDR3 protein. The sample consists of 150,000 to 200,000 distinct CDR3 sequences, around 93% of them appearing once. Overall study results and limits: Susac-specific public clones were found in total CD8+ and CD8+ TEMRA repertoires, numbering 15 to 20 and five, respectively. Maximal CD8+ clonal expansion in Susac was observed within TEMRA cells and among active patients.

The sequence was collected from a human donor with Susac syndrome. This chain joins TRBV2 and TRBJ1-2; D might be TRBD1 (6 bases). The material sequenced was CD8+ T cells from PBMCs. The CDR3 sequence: CASTPRGRLGGYTF. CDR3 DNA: TGTGCCAGCACTCCTCGGGGGCGCTTGGGCGGCTACACCTTC. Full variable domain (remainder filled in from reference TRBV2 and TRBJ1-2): EPEVTQTPSHQVTQMGQEVILRCVPISNHLYFYWYRQILGQKVEFLVSFYNNEISEKSEIFDDQFSVERPDGSNFTLKIRSTKLEDSAMYFCASTPRGRLGGYTFGSGTRLTVV.